Presented here are 8 T cell receptor beta chains from one specimen sequenced in a study of Graves' ophthalmopathy and Graves' hyperthyroidism. The authors amplified TCR beta CDR3 regions, and they did so from RNA transcripts for repertoire sequencing. First-round RT-PCR used HTBI primers; second-round multiplex PCR followed. TCRdb independently ran MiXCR on the multiplex PCR reads; one entry per CDR3 protein. The sample consists of tens of thousands of distinct CDR3 sequences, roughly half of them appearing once. Sequencing was performed on peripheral blood. These receptors came from an adult man with Graves' ophthalmopathy.

The table lists this clonotype with many counts. The chain is built from TRBV6-1 and TRBJ2-7, with D uncertain. Germline V gives CDR1 MNHNS, CDR2 SASEGT. The germline V and J ends were trimmed by 9 bases and 3 bases, with 15 bases remaining between them. There are 13 residues in the CDR3. The DNA for the CDR3 is TGTGCCAGTTCTCCTATAGGCTACTACGAGCAGTACGTC. As protein: CASSPIGYYEQYV.

The table lists this clonotype with many counts. This sequence may be a read error, since a much larger clone differs from it by one base. The rearrangement joins TRBV6-4 to TRBJ1-5; D is undetermined. CDR1 and CDR2 from the germline V gene are MRHNA and SNTAGT. The CDR3 has 13 residues. V was cut by 5 bases and J by 5 bases, with 10 bases left in between. The CDR3 spells CASSIGPDQPQHF. For the CDR3, the DNA is TGTGCCAGCAGTATCGGACCTGATCAGCCCCAGCATTTT.

The chain recombines TRBV7-9 with TRBJ1-5, with 9 bases fitting TRBD1. Trimming cost V 1 base and J 8 bases; bases outside gene matches: 3. The CDR3 consists of 14 residues. CDR1 SEHNR and CDR2 FQNEAQ come from the germline V gene (reference sequence). The CDR3 spells CASSLEGQGEPQHF. In nucleotides, the CDR3 is TGTGCCAGCAGCTTAGAGGGACAGGGCGAGCCCCAGCATTTT.

Sample share makes this clonotype medium-sized. This sequence joins TRBV20-1 and TRBJ2-7, with D hard to call. The CDR3 contains 13 residues. V was clipped by 0 bases and J by 2 bases, with 8 bases between them. In germline, CDR1 is DFQATT, CDR2 SNEGSKA (reference sequence). The CDR3 protein is CSARDPVTYEQYF. The CDR3, as DNA: TGCAGTGCTAGAGATCCAGTTACCTACGAGCAGTACTTC.

This sequence joins TRBV12-3 or TRBV12-4 and TRBJ2-7; 10 bases align to TRBD1. This CDR3 comprises 12 residues. Trimming removed 8 bases from V and 3 bases from J; junction bases left unmatched: 1. The CDR3 here is CASGTGVYEQYF. CDR3 DNA: TGTGCCAGCGGGACAGGGGTCTACGAGCAGTACTTC.

This clonotype was seen only a few times. The J gene is TRBJ2-1, the V gene TRBV30, with TRBD2 matching 10 bases. The trim removed 5 bases at V and 9 bases at J, leaving 13 bases unmatched. This CDR3 has 15 amino acids. CDR1 GTSNPN and CDR2 SVGIG come from the germline V gene (reference sequence). In DNA form, the CDR3 reads TGTGCCTGGGAAAAAGCGGGAGGGCTCGGCAGTGAGCAGTTCTTC. Translated, it gives CAWEKAGGLGSEQFF.

In its sample, this clonotype was seen many times. V gene TRBV10-1 combines with J gene TRBJ2-2; D ambiguous. Germline assignment: CDR1 WNHNN and CDR2 SYGVQD (reference sequence). The V end was cut by 2 bases, the J end by 3 bases, with 4 bases between. The CDR3 totals 13 residues. The CDR3 DNA is TGCGCCAGCAGTGAGCGGGACACCGGGGAGCTGTTTTTT. It yields the protein CASSERDTGELFF.

There are many counts of this clonotype. CDR3 nucleotide sequence: TGTGCCAGCAGCCGCCGGGGTGCAACTAATGAAAAACTGTTTTTT. This translates into CASSRRGATNEKLFF. The chain carries TRBV11-2 and TRBJ1-4; unclear D gene. V was clipped by 5 bases and J by 0 bases, with 10 bases between them. CDR1 SGHAT and CDR2 FQNNGV come from the germline V gene. CDR3 size: 15 residues.